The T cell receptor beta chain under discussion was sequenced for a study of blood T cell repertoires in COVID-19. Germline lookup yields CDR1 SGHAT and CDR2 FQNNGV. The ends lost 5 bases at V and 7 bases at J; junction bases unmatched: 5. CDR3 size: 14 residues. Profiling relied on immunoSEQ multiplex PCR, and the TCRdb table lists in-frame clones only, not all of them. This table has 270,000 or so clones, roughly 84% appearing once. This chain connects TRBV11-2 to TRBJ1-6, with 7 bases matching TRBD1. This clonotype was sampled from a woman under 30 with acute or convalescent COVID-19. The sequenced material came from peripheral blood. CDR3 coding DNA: TGTGCCAGCAGCCCGACAGGGAAGAATTCACCCCTCCACTTT. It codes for CASSPTGKNSPLHF.